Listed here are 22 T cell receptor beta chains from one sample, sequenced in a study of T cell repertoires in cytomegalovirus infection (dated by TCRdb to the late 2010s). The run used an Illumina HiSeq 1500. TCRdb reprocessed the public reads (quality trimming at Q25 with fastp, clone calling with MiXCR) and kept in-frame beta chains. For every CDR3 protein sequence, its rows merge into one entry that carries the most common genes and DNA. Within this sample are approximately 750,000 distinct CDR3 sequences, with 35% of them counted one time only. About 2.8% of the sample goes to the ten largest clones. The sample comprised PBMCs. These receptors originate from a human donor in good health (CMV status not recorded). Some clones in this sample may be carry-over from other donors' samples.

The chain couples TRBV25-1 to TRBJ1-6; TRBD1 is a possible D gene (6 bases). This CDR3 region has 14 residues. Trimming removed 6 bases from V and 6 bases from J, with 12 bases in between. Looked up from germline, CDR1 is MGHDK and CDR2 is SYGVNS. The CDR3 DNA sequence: TGTGCCAGCAGGGACAGCACCTCTAATTCACCCCTCCACTTT. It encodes CASRDSTSNSPLHF.

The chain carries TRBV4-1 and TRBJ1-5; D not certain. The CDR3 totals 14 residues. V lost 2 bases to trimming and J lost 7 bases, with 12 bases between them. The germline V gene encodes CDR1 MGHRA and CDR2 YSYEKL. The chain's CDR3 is CASSQQWFGQPQHF. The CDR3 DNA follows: TGCGCCAGCAGCCAACAGTGGTTCGGCCAGCCCCAGCATTTT.

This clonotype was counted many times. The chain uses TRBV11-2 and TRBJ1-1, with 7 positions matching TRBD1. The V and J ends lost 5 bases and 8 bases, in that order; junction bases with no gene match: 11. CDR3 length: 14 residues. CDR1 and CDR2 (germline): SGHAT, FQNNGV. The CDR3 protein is CASSISPGTAEAFF. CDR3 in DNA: TGTGCCAGCAGCATAAGCCCAGGGACAGCAGAAGCTTTCTTT.

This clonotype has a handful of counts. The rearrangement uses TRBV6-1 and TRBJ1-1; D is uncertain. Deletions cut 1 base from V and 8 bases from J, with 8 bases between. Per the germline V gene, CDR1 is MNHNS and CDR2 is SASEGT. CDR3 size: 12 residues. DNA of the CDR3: TGTGCCAGCAGTGAAGGTGCCCCCGAAGCTTTCTTT. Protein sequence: CASSEGAPEAFF.

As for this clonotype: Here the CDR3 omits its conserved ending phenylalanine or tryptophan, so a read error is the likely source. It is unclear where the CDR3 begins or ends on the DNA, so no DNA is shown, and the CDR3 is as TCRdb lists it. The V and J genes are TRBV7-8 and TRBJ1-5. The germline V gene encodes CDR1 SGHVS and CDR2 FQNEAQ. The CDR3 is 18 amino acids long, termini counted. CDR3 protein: CASRVTVVRVNGNQPKHC.

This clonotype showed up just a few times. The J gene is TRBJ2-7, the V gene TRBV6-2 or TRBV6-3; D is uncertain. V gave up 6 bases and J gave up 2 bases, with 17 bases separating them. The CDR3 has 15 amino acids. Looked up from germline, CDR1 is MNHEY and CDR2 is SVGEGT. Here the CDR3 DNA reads TGTGCCAGCAGGATTAGAGGAAACGCGCCCTACGAGCAGTACTTC. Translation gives CASRIRGNAPYEQYF.

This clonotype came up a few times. CDR3 region: CASSIEQIGTQQFF. CDR3 sequence (DNA): TGTGCCAGTAGTATTGAACAAATTGGAACCCAGCAGTTCTTC. The chain employs TRBV19 and TRBJ2-1; no definite D call. Germline CDR1 is LNHDA and CDR2 is SQIVND (reference sequence). The CDR3 is 14 residues long. Trimming took 3 bases from V and 11 from J, leaving 17 bases between them.

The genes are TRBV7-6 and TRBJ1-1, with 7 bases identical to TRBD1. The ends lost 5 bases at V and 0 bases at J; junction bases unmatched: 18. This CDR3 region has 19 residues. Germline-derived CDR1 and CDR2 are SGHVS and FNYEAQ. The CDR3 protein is CASSLRRPGTANMNTEAFF. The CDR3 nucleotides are TGTGCCAGCAGCCTCAGGCGTCCCGGGACAGCGAACATGAACACTGAAGCTTTCTTT.

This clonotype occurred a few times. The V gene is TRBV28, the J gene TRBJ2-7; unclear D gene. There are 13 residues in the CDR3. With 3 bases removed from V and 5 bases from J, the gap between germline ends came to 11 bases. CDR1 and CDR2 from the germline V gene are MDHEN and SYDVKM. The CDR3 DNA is TGTGCCAGCAGTTTTCGATTTCAGCACGAGCAGTACTTC. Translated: CASSFRFQHEQYF.

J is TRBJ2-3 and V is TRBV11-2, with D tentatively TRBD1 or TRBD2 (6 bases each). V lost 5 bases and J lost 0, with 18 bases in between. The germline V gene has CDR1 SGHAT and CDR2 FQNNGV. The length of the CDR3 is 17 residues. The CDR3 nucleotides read TGTGCCAGCAGCCAAGGTATAGGGGGGCCTAGCACAGATACGCAGTATTTT. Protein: CASSQGIGGPSTDTQYF.

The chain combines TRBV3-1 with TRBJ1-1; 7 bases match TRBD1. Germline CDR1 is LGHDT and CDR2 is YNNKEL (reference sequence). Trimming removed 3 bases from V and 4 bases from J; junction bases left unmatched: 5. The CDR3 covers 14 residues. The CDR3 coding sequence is TGTGCCAGCAGCCATAGACAGGGTAGCACTGAAGCTTTCTTT. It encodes CASSHRQGSTEAFF.

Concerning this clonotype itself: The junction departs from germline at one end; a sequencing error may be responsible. This chain's CDR3 is CARSAYSGSADTQYF. CDR3 DNA sequence: TGTGCCCGCAGTGCTTACTCAGGAAGCGCAGATACGCAGTATTTT. The V and J genes are TRBV6-5 and TRBJ2-3, with no clear D. The CDR3 has 15 amino acids. The germline gives CDR1 MNHEY, CDR2 SVGAGI.

The CDR3 DNA reads as TGTGCCAGCAGCCAACACAGGGGGTCTGAGCAGTTCTTC. Encoded protein: CASSQHRGSEQFF. The gene calls are TRBV4-2 and TRBJ2-1; 8 bases align to TRBD1. Germline V gene sequence: CDR1 LGHNA, CDR2 YNFKEQ. The V segment lost 2 bases and the J segment 9 bases; nucleotides outside the gene matches: 3. The CDR3 length is 13 residues.

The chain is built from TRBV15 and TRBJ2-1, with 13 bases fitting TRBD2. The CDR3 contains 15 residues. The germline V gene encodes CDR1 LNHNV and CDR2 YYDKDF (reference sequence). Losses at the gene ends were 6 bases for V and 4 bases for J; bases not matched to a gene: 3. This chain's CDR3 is CATRGTSGKYNEQFF. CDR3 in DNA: TGTGCCACCAGGGGGACTAGCGGGAAATACAATGAGCAGTTCTTC.

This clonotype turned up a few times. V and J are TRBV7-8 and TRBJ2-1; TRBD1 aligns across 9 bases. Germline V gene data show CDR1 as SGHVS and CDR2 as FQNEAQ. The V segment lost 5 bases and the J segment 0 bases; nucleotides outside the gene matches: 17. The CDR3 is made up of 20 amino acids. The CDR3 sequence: CASSIPGQGSPFLSYNEQFF. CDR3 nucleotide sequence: TGTGCCAGCAGCATTCCGGGACAGGGATCCCCCTTCCTCTCCTACAATGAGCAGTTCTTC.

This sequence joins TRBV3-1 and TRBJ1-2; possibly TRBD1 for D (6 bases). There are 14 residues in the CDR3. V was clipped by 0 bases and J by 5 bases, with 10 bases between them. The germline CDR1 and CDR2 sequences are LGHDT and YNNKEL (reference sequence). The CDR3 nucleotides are TGTGCCAGCAGCCAAGACAGGGGTCGGTATGGCTACACCTTC. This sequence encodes CASSQDRGRYGYTF.

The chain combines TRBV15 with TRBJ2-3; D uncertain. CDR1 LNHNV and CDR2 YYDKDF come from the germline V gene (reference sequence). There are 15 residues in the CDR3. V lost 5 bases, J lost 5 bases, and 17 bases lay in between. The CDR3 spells CATSPVPLGIDTQYF. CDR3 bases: TGTGCCACCAGCCCCGTCCCTCTGGGGATAGATACGCAGTATTTT.

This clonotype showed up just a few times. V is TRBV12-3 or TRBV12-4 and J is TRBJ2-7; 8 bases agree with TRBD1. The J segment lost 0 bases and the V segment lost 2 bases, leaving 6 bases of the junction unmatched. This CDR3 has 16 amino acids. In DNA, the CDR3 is TGTGCCAGCAGTTTATGGGGCCAGGGGGCCTCCTACGAGCAGTACTTC. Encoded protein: CASSLWGQGASYEQYF.

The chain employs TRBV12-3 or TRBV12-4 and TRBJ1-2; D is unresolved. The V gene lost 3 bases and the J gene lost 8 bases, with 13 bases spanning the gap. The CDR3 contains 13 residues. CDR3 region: CASSFSGGGGYTF. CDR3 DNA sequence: TGTGCCAGCAGTTTCTCGGGAGGTGGGGGCTACACCTTC.

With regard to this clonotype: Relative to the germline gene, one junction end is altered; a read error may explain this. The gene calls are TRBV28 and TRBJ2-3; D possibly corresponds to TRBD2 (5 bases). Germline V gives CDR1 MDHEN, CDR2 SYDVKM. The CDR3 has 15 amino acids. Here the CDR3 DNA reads TGTGCCAGCAGTTCAGAAGTTCCTAGCACAGATCCGCAGTATTTT. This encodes CASSSEVPSTDPQYF.

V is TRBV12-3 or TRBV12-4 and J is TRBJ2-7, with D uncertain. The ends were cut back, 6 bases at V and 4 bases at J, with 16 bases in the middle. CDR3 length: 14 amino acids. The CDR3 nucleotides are TGTGCCAGCAGACGGACCGAAAAAGCTTACGAGCAGTACTTC. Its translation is CASRRTEKAYEQYF.

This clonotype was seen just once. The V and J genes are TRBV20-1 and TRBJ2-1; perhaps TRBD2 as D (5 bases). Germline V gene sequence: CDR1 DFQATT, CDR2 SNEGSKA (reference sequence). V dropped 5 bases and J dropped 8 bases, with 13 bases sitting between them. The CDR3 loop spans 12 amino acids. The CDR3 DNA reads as TGCAGTGCTCCCAGCCGGCGGGATGAGCAGTTCTTC. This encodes CSAPSRRDEQFF.